This T cell receptor beta chain was sequenced during a study of blood T cell repertoires in COVID-19. Study overall: Acute-phase and convalescent COVID-19 samples originated in the United States, Italy and Spain. In each case, the material was cDNA or gDNA derived from T cells, B-cell-depleted T cells, or PBMCs.

CDR1 SNHLY and CDR2 FYNNEI come from the germline V gene. J was trimmed by 8 bases and V by 6 bases; bases with no gene match: 10. There are 15 residues in the CDR3. Under the authors' procedure: From reference gene primer amplification, estimates of nucleated cell counts were derived. Repertoires were generated with immunoSEQ multiplex PCR, while TCRdb's copy carries only in-frame clones and drops some. V and J calls and clone size are given by that table; D and trimming were obtained from the DNA. Of about 200,000 clones detected, 84% appear once; the ten largest clones hold approximately 8.1%. This clone was seen a few times.

This chain uses TRBV2 with TRBJ2-1; 10 bases agree with TRBD2. The source material was peripheral blood. The source of this sequence is a woman in her 50s with active or convalescent COVID-19. The CDR3 nucleotides are TGTGCCAGCAGGAGGTCAGCGGGAGGGCAATATGAGCAGTTCTTC. Protein sequence: CASRRSAGGQYEQFF.